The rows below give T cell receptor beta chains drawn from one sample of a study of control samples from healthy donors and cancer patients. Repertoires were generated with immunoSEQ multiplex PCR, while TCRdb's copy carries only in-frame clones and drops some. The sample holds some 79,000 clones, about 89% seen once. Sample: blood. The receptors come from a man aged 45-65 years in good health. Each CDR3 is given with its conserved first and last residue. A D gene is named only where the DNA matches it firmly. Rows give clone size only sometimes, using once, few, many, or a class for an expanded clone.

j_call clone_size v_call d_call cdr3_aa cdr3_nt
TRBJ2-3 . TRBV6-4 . CASSDRGTDTQYF TGTGCCAGCAGTGACAGGGGCACAGATACGCAGTATTTT
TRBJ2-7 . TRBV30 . CAWRKGLGEQYF TGTGCCTGGAGGAAGGGGTTAGGGGAGCAGTACTTC
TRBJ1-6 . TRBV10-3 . CAIKGDSENSPLHF TGTGCCATCAAAGGAGACTCCGAGAATTCACCCCTCCACTTT
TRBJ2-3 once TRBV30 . CAWSSGPGFADTQYF TGTGCCTGGAGCTCAGGGCCGGGGTTTGCAGATACGCAGTATTTT
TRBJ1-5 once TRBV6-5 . CASSKLIGSNQPQHF TGTGCCAGCAGCAAGCTTATCGGGAGCAATCAGCCCCAGCATTTT
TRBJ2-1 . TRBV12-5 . CASGFPWTVGRGEQFF TGTGCTAGTGGTTTCCCATGGACAGTGGGGAGGGGTGAGCAGTTCTTC
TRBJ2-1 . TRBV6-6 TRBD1 CASRPGTGGNEQFF TGTGCCAGCAGACCGGGGACAGGGGGAAATGAGCAGTTCTTC
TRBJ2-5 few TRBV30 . CAWSPGWGARETQYF TGTGCCTGGAGCCCAGGGTGGGGGGCGCGGGAGACCCAGTACTTC
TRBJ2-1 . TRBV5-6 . CASSSSNEQFF TGTGCCAGCAGCTCGAGCAATGAGCAGTTCTTC
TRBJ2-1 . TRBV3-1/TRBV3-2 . CASSQAVRLSPEQFF TGTGCCAGCAGCCAAGCGGTACGATTGAGTCCTGAGCAGTTCTTC
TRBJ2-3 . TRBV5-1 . CASSLDQGGPNTQYF TGCGCCAGCAGCCTGGATCAGGGGGGACCAAATACGCAGTATTTT
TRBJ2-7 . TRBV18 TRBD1 CASSPAKGANEQYF TGTGCCAGCTCACCAGCGAAGGGGGCCAACGAGCAGTACTTC
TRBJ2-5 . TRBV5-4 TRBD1 CASSTQGRETQYF TGTGCCAGCAGTACACAGGGGCGGGAGACCCAGTACTTC
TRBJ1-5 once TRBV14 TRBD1 CASSLSGQVGQPQHF TGTGCCAGCAGCCTGAGCGGACAGGTCGGCCAGCCCCAGCATTTT
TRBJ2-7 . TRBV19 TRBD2 CASSRAGFQYEQYF TGTGCCAGTAGTAGAGCGGGGTTTCAATACGAGCAGTACTTC
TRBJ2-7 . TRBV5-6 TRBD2 CASSLGTSGGYEQYF TGTGCCAGCAGCTTGGGGACTAGCGGGGGTTACGAGCAGTACTTC
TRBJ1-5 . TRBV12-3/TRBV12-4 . CASRWQVGQPQHF TGTGCCAGCAGATGGCAGGTCGGTCAGCCCCAGCATTTT
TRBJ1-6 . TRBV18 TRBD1 CASSPQGADSPLHF TGTGCCAGCTCACCACAGGGGGCAGATTCACCCCTCCACTTT
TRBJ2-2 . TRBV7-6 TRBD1 CASSDRQGWNTGELFF TGTGCCAGCAGCGACCGACAGGGATGGAACACCGGGGAGCTGTTTTTT
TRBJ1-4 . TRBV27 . CASSLSPRGGNEKLFF TGTGCCAGCAGTTTATCCCCTCGTGGGGGTAATGAAAAACTGTTTTTT
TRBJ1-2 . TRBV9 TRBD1 CASSPVTGGSYGYTF TGTGCCAGCAGCCCAGTAACAGGGGGCAGTTATGGCTACACCTTC
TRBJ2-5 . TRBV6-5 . CASSYSPGQVEGTQYF TGTGCCAGCAGTTACTCTCCGGGTCAGGTCGAAGGGACCCAGTACTTC
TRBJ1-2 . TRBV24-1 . CATSDSRVNYGYTF TGTGCCACCAGTGATTCCAGGGTTAACTATGGCTACACCTTC
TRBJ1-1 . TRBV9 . CASSALGDYSWEAFF TGTGCCAGCAGCGCCCTAGGAGACTACAGTTGGGAAGCTTTCTTT
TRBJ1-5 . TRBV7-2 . CASSVRGAQPQHF TGTGCCAGCAGCGTGCGGGGGGCTCAGCCCCAGCATTTT
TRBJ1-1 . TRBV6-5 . CASSYGPYTEAFF TGTGCCAGCAGTTATGGACCTTACACTGAAGCTTTCTTT
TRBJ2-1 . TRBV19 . CASSIPQGTEQFF TGTGCCAGTAGTATACCTCAGGGGACTGAGCAGTTCTTC
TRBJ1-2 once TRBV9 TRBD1 CASSVKGQGASPYGYTF TGTGCCAGCAGCGTAAAGGGACAGGGGGCTTCCCCCTATGGCTACACCTTC
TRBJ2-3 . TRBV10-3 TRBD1 CAISINRGSDTQYF TGTGCCATCAGTATAAACAGGGGCTCAGATACGCAGTATTTT
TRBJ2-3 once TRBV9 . CASSVGAGSTDTQYF TGTGCCAGCAGCGTAGGGGCAGGGAGCACAGATACGCAGTATTTT
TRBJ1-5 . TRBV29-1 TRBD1 CSARTGGDNQPQHF TGCAGCGCCCGGACAGGGGGTGACAATCAGCCCCAGCATTTT